This T cell receptor (beta chain) was recovered during a study of shared clonotypes between healthy human individuals. Researchers reported that CD8 memory united CD45RO+ cells with CCR7-negative CD45RA+ TemRA cells. Study results and caveats: On the whole, naive subsets had larger estimated richness than memory subsets had.

On this clone itself: Its antigen is unidentified.

This table comes from immunoSEQ multiplex PCR, and its TCRdb copy is limited to in-frame clones, with some not included. This table has roughly 660,000 clones, 90% appearing once. The germline gives CDR1 MDHEN, CDR2 SYDVKM. The junction had 6 bases not matched to a gene; V was cut back by 1 base and J by 4 bases. This CDR3 is 15 amino acids long. The sequence was obtained from a man aged 18-30 years in good health. Some clones in this sample may be carry-over from other donors' samples. Sequencing was carried out using memory CD8+ T cells from PBMCs. Subset of the sample: CD45RO+ cells pooled with CCR7-negative TemRA cells. V and J are TRBV28 and TRBJ2-7, with 8 bases aligning to TRBD1. This CDR3 reads CASSLLGTGIYEQYF. The CDR3, as DNA: TGTGCCAGCAGTTTATTGGGGACAGGAATATACGAGCAGTACTTC.